Sequencing of this T cell receptor beta chain was carried out in a study of blood T cell repertoires in COVID-19. As for the study in general: T cells, B-cell-depleted T cells, or PBMCs provided the cDNA or gDNA that served as material.

Repertoires were generated with immunoSEQ multiplex PCR, while TCRdb's copy carries only in-frame clones and drops some. The sample shows fewer than 250,000 clones, roughly 80% of them seen only once. This CDR3 is 20 amino acids long. J was trimmed by 4 bases and V by 0 bases; bases with no gene match: 18. In germline, CDR1 is LNHDA, CDR2 SQIVND (reference sequence). Material: peripheral blood. The chain recombines TRBV19 with TRBJ1-5; 7 nucleotides match TRBD1. This sequence was found in a woman between 70 and 85 years old with acute or convalescent COVID-19. For the CDR3, the DNA is TGTGCCAGTAGTATAGATGCGGGTTTTACCGGGACAGAGGTTAATCAGCCCCAGCATTTT. Amino acids: CASSIDAGFTGTEVNQPQHF.